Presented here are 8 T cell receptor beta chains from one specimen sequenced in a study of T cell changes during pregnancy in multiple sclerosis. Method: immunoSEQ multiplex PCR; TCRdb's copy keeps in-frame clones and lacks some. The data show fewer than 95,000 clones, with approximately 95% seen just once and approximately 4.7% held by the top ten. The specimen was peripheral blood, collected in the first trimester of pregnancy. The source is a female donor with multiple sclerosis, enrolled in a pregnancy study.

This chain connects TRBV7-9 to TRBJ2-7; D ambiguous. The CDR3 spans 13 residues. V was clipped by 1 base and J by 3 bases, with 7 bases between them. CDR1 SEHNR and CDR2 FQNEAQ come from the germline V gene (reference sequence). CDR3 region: CASSLGADYEQYF. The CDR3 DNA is TGTGCCAGCAGCTTAGGGGCAGACTACGAGCAGTACTTC.

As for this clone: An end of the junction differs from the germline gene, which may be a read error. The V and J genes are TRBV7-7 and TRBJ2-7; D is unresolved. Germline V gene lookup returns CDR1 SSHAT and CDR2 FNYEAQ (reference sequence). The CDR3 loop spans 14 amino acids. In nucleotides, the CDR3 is TGTGCTAGCAGCTTATCACTCCTTTACTACGAGCAGTACTTC. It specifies CASSLSLLYYEQYF.

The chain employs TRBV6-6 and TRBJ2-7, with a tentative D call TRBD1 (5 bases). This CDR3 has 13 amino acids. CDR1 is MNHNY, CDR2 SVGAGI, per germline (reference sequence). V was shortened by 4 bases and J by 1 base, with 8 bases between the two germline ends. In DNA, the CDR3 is TGTGCCAGCAGTTCTACAGGATCCTACGAGCAGTACTTC. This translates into CASSSTGSYEQYF.

Written as DNA, the CDR3 is TGCGCCAGCAGCTTGGCCGGCGGACTCACAGATACGCAGTATTTT. Protein sequence: CASSLAGGLTDTQYF. This chain links TRBV5-1 with TRBJ2-3; TRBD2 is a possible D gene (5 bases). This CDR3 contains 15 residues. From germline, CDR1 is SGHRS and CDR2 YFSETQ. Trimming stripped 0 bases from V and 2 bases from J, with 10 bases between.

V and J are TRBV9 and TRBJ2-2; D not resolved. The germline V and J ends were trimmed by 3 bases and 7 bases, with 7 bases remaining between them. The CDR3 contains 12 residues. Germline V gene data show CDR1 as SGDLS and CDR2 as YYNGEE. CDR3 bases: TGTGCCAGCAGCGGAGTGGTCGGGGAGCTGTTTTTT. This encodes CASSGVVGELFF.

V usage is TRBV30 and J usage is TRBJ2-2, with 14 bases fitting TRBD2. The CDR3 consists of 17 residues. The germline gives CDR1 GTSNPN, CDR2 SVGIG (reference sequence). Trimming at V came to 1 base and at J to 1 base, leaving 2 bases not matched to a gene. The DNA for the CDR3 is TGTGCCTGGAGTGGACTAGCGGGGGGGCAGAACACCGGGGAGCTGTTTTTT. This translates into CAWSGLAGGQNTGELFF.

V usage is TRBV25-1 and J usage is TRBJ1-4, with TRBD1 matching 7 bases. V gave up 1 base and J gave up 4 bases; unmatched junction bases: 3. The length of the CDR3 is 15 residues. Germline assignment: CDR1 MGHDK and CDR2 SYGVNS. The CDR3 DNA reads TGTGCCAGCAGTGAATCGACAGGGCTTAATGAAAAACTGTTTTTT. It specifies CASSESTGLNEKLFF.

The CDR3 reads CASSDRGQGEKLFF. DNA for the CDR3: TGTGCCAGCAGTGATCGCGGACAGGGCGAAAAACTGTTTTTT. The V gene is TRBV25-1, the J gene TRBJ1-4; 8 bases line up with TRBD1. V was pared by 3 bases and J by 8 bases, with 5 bases of the junction left unmatched. The germline V gene has CDR1 MGHDK and CDR2 SYGVNS. The CDR3 covers 14 residues.